Reported below is one T cell receptor (beta chain). The antigen is unknown. The data stem from a study of beta chain features in type 1 diabetes. General observations from the study: All four CD4+ subsets of Type 1 diabetes patients contained TCRB CDR3s that were moderately but significantly shorter.

Expressed TCRB transcripts were sequenced because the isolated RNA had all been reverse transcribed beforehand. Only in-frame clones appear in the TCRdb table, and some are missing; sequencing was by immunoSEQ multiplex PCR. This sample carries 250,000 to 300,000 clones, approximately 25% of them seen once, and the ten largest clones take 0.012%. The receptor was derived from a woman aged 25 to 39 with type 1 diabetes. The sample taken for sequencing was naive CD4+ T cells from blood.

CDR3 nucleotides: TGTGCCAGCTCACTGAAGGAGGTGGTCACAGATACGCAGTATTTT. Its translation: CASSLKEVVTDTQYF. The chain couples TRBV18 to TRBJ2-3; D possibly corresponds to TRBD2 (5 bases). V dropped 4 bases and J dropped 2 bases, with 13 bases sitting between them. Germline lookup yields CDR1 KGHSH and CDR2 LQKENI. This CDR3 region has 15 residues.